This TCR beta chain was sequenced during a study of T cell repertoires in cytomegalovirus infection. Turning to the study itself: Matching HLA type, along with CMV infection, was indicated by public TCR beta signatures.

TCRdb itself ran the reads through MiXCR, one entry per CDR3 protein. The sample has about 300,000 distinct CDR3 sequences, around 9.1% seen once; the top ten hold 2% to 3%. This CDR3 has 11 amino acids. Per the germline V gene, CDR1 is ENHRY and CDR2 is SYGVKD. The V end was cut by 6 bases, the J end by 0 bases, with 2 bases between. This sequence was found in a human donor in good health (CMV status not recorded). Some clones in this sample may be carry-over from other donors' samples. Material for sequencing was PBMCs. This rearrangement joins TRBV10-3 to TRBJ1-2, with D unclear. CDR3 sequence (DNA): TGTGCCATCAGAACTAACTATGGCTACACCTTC. Protein product: CAIRTNYGYTF.